Each of the 28 T cell receptor beta chains below was sequenced from the same sample in a study of blood T cell repertoires in COVID-19. Sequencing used immunoSEQ multiplex PCR; TCRdb keeps in-frame clones, though not all of them. The data show under 250,000 clones, with 80% to 90% seen just once and 3% to 3.5% held by the top ten. The sequenced material came from PBMCs or T cells enriched from blood (not recorded which). These receptors were taken from a woman between 18 and 29 years old in a cohort exposed to, infected with or recovered from COVID-19 (not recorded which).

The chain links TRBV4-1 to TRBJ2-3; maybe TRBD2 (7 bases). CDR3 length: 16 residues. Germline CDR1 reads MGHRA; CDR2 reads YSYEKL. The V gene lost 2 bases and the J gene lost 4 bases, with 16 bases spanning the gap. The CDR3 region is CASSQIVTGRADTQYF. CDR3 DNA: TGCGCCAGCAGCCAAATTGTAACAGGGAGGGCAGATACGCAGTATTTT.

The chain is built from TRBV28 and TRBJ2-2; 7 bases agree with TRBD1. The CDR3 loop spans 16 amino acids. CDR1 and CDR2 from the germline V gene are MDHEN and SYDVKM. The trim removed 7 bases at V and 3 bases at J, leaving 11 bases unmatched. CDR3 sequence reads: CASTLYRGTDTGELFF. The CDR3 DNA follows: TGTGCCAGCACACTTTACAGGGGTACGGACACCGGGGAGCTGTTTTTT.

This clone is a singleton in its sample. The chain carries TRBV5-1 and TRBJ1-1, with D perhaps matching TRBD1 (5 bases). The CDR3 is made up of 14 amino acids. The germline CDR1 and CDR2 sequences are SGHRS and YFSETQ. Trimming left V 3 bases short and J 0 bases short, with 9 bases between. CDR3: CASSSDIMNTEAFF. Here the CDR3 DNA reads TGCGCCAGCAGCTCGGACATTATGAACACTGAAGCTTTCTTT. Full variable domain (outside the CDR3, taken from reference TRBV5-1 and TRBJ1-1): KAGVTQTPRYLIKTRGQQVTLSCSPISGHRSVSWYQQTPGQGLQFLFEYFSETQRNKGNFPGRFSGRQFSNSRSEMNVSTLELGDSALYLCASSSDIMNTEAFFGQGTRLTVV.

V usage is TRBV5-6 and J usage is TRBJ2-7; the match to TRBD2 covers 11 bases. J lost 1 base, V lost 0 bases, and 3 bases had no gene match. Germline V CDR1 and CDR2: SGHDT, YYEEEE. This CDR3 comprises 16 residues. The CDR3 spells CASSLEIAGGSYEQYF. CDR3 sequence (DNA): TGTGCCAGCAGCTTGGAAATAGCGGGAGGGTCCTACGAGCAGTACTTC.

The V gene is TRBV27, the J gene TRBJ2-7, with D possibly TRBD2 on 5 matching bases. The length of the CDR3 is 14 residues. CDR1 and CDR2 (germline): MNHEY, SMNVEV (reference sequence). V was cut by 3 bases and J by 3 bases, with 12 bases left in between. Written as DNA, the CDR3 is TGTGCCAGCAGTTTTGGACGGGAAGTCTACGAGCAGTACTTC. This codes for CASSFGREVYEQYF.

This chain uses TRBV7-9 with TRBJ2-7; 9 bases map to TRBD2. Germline trimming cut 7 bases from V and 1 base from J; bases unmatched to any gene: 2. CDR3 length equals 13 residues. The germline CDR1 and CDR2 sequences are SEHNR and FQNEAQ (reference sequence). As DNA, the CDR3 is TGTGCCAGCACTAGCGGGGTTTCCTACGAGCAGTACTTC. Residues: CASTSGVSYEQYF.

This clone appeared once. The chain is built from TRBV30 and TRBJ2-3; TRBD1 matches at 7 bases. In germline, CDR1 is GTSNPN, CDR2 SVGIG (reference sequence). The CDR3 length is 13 residues. The V and J ends lost 0 bases and 6 bases, in that order; junction bases with no gene match: 3. CDR3 amino acids: CAWSVGGADTQYF. CDR3 nucleotide sequence: TGTGCCTGGAGTGTAGGGGGCGCCGATACGCAGTATTTT.

The CDR3 is CASSRANSPNTEAFF. DNA of the CDR3: TGCGCCAGCAGCCGAGCGAATTCACCGAACACTGAAGCTTTCTTT. This sequence joins TRBV4-1 and TRBJ1-1; no clear D. Between the trimmed V and J ends, which lost 4 bases and 1 base, there was a span of 13 bases. Germline-derived CDR1 and CDR2 are MGHRA and YSYEKL. This CDR3 contains 15 residues.

The chain recombines TRBV5-4 with TRBJ2-4; D may be TRBD1 (5 bases). V was shortened by 0 bases and J by 3 bases, with 13 bases between the two germline ends. This CDR3 region has 16 residues. Germline CDR1 reads SGHNT; CDR2 reads YYREEE (reference sequence). The CDR3 sequence is CASSLEPQGVKNIQYF. CDR3 bases: TGTGCCAGCAGCTTGGAGCCACAAGGGGTCAAAAACATTCAGTACTTC.

V is TRBV14 and J is TRBJ2-1; tentatively, D is TRBD2 (5 bases). Germline values: CDR1 SGHDN, CDR2 FVKESK. This CDR3 spans 13 amino acids. Trimming took off 7 bases at V and 6 bases at J, with 13 bases between the two ends. The DNA for the CDR3 is TGTGCCAGCAACACCGATCGGGGCAATGAGCAGTTCTTC. This codes for CASNTDRGNEQFF.

The CDR3 spells CASSFDRGLAYEQYF. For the CDR3, the DNA is TGTGCCAGCAGCTTCGACAGGGGGCTAGCCTACGAGCAGTACTTC. The rearrangement uses TRBV5-5 and TRBJ2-7; 10 bases map to TRBD1. Unmatched junction bases numbered 4, after V lost 2 bases and J lost 2 bases. Germline CDR1 reads SGHKS; CDR2 reads YYEKEE (reference sequence). This CDR3 is built from 15 residues.

This rearrangement joins TRBV28 to TRBJ2-7; TRBD1 matches 11 bases. Germline assignment: CDR1 MDHEN and CDR2 SYDVKM. The ends lost 6 bases at V and 2 bases at J; junction bases unmatched: 0. The CDR3 spans 13 residues. CDR3 region: CASRGQGAYEQYF. The CDR3 nucleotides read TGTGCCAGCAGGGGACAGGGGGCCTACGAGCAGTACTTC. Based on the CDR3 plus reference TRBV28 and TRBJ2-7, the full variable domain is DVKVTQSSRYLVKRTGEKVFLECVQDMDHENMFWYRQDPGLGLRLIYFSYDVKMKEKGDIPEGYSVSREKKERFSLILESASTNQTSMYLCASRGQGAYEQYFGPGTRLTVT.

V usage is TRBV11-2 and J usage is TRBJ2-1; 14 bases are shared with TRBD2. The V gene's germline CDR1 is SGHAT and CDR2 FQNNGV. The CDR3 sequence is 17 residues long. V gave up 3 bases and J gave up 7 bases; unmatched junction bases: 8. The CDR3 here is CASSFAGTSGSLNEQFF. In nucleotides, the CDR3 is TGTGCCAGCAGCTTCGCCGGGACTAGCGGGAGTTTAAATGAGCAGTTCTTC.

This clone was seen only once. The gene calls are TRBV28 and TRBJ1-1; 12 bases fit TRBD1. From germline, CDR1 is MDHEN and CDR2 SYDVKM. Trimming cost V 8 bases and J 7 bases; bases outside gene matches: 5. This CDR3 spans 13 amino acids. DNA of the CDR3: TGTGCCAGCGGGACAGGGGGCCGGGGTGAAGCTTTCTTT. Its protein product is CASGTGGRGEAFF.

The chain has TRBV11-2 and TRBJ1-4, with 7 bases lining up with TRBD1. CDR3 size: 15 residues. Unmatched junction bases numbered 5, after V lost 0 bases and J lost 7 bases. Germline values: CDR1 SGHAT, CDR2 FQNNGV. CDR3 bases: TGTGCCAGCAGCTTAGATGGAGGGGGCAGTGAAAAACTGTTTTTT. The encoded protein is CASSLDGGGSEKLFF.

J is TRBJ1-4 and V is TRBV25-1; TRBD1 aligns across 7 bases. This CDR3 spans 14 amino acids. Germline V gene sequence: CDR1 MGHDK, CDR2 SYGVNS. The ends lost 7 bases at V and 3 bases at J; junction bases unmatched: 5. This chain's CDR3 is CASTLGTANEKLFF. For the CDR3, the DNA is TGTGCCAGCACCCTCGGGACAGCTAATGAAAAACTGTTTTTT.

In its sample, this clone was seen once. The rearrangement uses TRBV5-1 and TRBJ2-7; TRBD1 is a possible D gene (6 bases). This CDR3 has 13 residues. V shed 7 bases and J shed 3 bases, with 14 bases lying between them. Germline CDR1 and CDR2: SGHRS and YFSETQ. Here the CDR3 DNA reads TGCGCCAGCGGGTGGGGCAGGGGCTACGAGCAGTACTTC. Translating gives CASGWGRGYEQYF.

This chain links TRBV6-1 with TRBJ1-5; 10 bases line up with TRBD1. The CDR3 sequence is 15 residues long. The germline gives CDR1 MNHNS, CDR2 SASEGT. The V and J ends lost 4 bases and 6 bases, in that order; junction bases with no gene match: 6. The DNA of the CDR3 is TGTGCCAGCAGTGCCCGGGACAGGGGTTTTCAGCCCCAGCATTTT. Amino acids: CASSARDRGFQPQHF.

This chain connects TRBV7-8 to TRBJ2-7, with 8 bases aligning to TRBD1. Trimming at V came to 5 bases and at J to 5 bases, leaving 11 bases not matched to a gene. This CDR3 has 15 amino acids. CDR1 SGHVS and CDR2 FQNEAQ come from the germline V gene. CDR3 DNA sequence: TGTGCCAGCAGCGCTCGAGGACAGGGTAATCACGAGCAGTACTTC. It translates to CASSARGQGNHEQYF. Variable domain in full (rest from reference TRBV7-8 and TRBJ2-7): GAGVSQSPRYKVAKRGQDVALRCDPISGHVSLFWYQQALGQGPEFLTYFQNEAQLDKSGLPSDRFFAERPEGSVSTLKIQRTQQEDSAVYLCASSARGQGNHEQYFGPGTRLTVT.

This clone was detected a few times. The chain joins TRBV27 to TRBJ2-2; TRBD2 agrees at 11 bases. Germline loops: CDR1 MNHEY, CDR2 SMNVEV (reference sequence). The V and J ends lost 5 bases and 4 bases, in that order; junction bases with no gene match: 3. The CDR3 consists of 15 residues. CDR3 DNA: TGTGCCAGCAGTCCCGGACTAGCGGGCACCGGGGAGCTGTTTTTT. Protein: CASSPGLAGTGELFF.

The gene calls are TRBV19 and TRBJ2-1, with 12 positions matching TRBD2. Germline V gene lookup returns CDR1 LNHDA and CDR2 SQIVND (reference sequence). Trimming cost V 7 bases and J 5 bases; bases outside gene matches: 6. This CDR3 contains 15 residues. DNA for the CDR3: TGTGCCAGTAAAAGGACTAGCGGGAACGACAATGAGCAGTTCTTC. Protein sequence: CASKRTSGNDNEQFF.

The chain links TRBV30 to TRBJ2-7, with 8 nucleotides matching TRBD1. In germline, CDR1 is GTSNPN, CDR2 SVGIG (reference sequence). The junction had 5 bases not matched to a gene; V was cut back by 2 bases and J by 2 bases. The CDR3 spans 14 residues. CDR3 in DNA: TGTGCCTGGAGTAGGACAGGGACCACCTACGAGCAGTACTTC. Its protein is CAWSRTGTTYEQYF.

This clone was seen more than once but under ten times. This chain joins TRBV7-9 and TRBJ2-1; 8 nucleotides align to TRBD2. Unmatched junction bases numbered 10, after V lost 2 bases and J lost 7 bases. Germline-derived CDR1 and CDR2 are SEHNR and FQNEAQ (reference sequence). The CDR3 runs 16 residues. The CDR3: CASSLPSSGSRNEQFF. CDR3 DNA: TGTGCCAGCAGCTTACCGTCTAGCGGGTCTAGGAATGAGCAGTTCTTC. The full variable domain, in which reference TRBV7-9 and TRBJ2-1 provide the parts outside the CDR3, is DTGVSQNPRHKITKRGQNVTFRCDPISEHNRLYWYRQTLGQGPEFLTYFQNEAQLEKSRLLSDRFSAERPKGSFSTLEIQRTEQGDSAMYLCASSLPSSGSRNEQFFGPGTRLTVL.

In its sample, this clone was seen once. V gene TRBV10-3 combines with J gene TRBJ1-6; D is possibly TRBD1 (6 bases). The V and J ends lost 0 bases and 5 bases respectively, with 8 bases between them. CDR1 and CDR2 from the germline V gene are ENHRY and SYGVKD. The CDR3 length is 15 residues. The CDR3 spells CAISESGGDNSPLHF. DNA of the CDR3: TGTGCCATCAGTGAGTCAGGGGGAGATAATTCACCCCTCCACTTT.

This clone was picked up a small number of times. The J gene is TRBJ1-5, the V gene TRBV5-8, with D hard to call. V was clipped by 6 bases and J by 3 bases, with 16 bases between them. The CDR3 is made up of 15 amino acids. Germline V lookup: CDR1 SGHTS, CDR2 YDEGEE. The CDR3 here is CASTPPGGNNQPQHF. CDR3 in DNA: TGTGCCAGCACCCCCCCTGGCGGGAACAATCAGCCCCAGCATTTT.

A single count supports this clone. The chain joins TRBV28 to TRBJ2-5; 8 bases are shared with TRBD2. The CDR3 totals 15 residues. J was trimmed by 1 base and V by 7 bases; bases with no gene match: 8. Germline V gene lookup returns CDR1 MDHEN and CDR2 SYDVKM. The CDR3 bases are TGTGCCAGCACCGAGCGGGGGAATACCCAAGAGACCCAGTACTTC. Translation: CASTERGNTQETQYF.

The chain couples TRBV27 to TRBJ1-1, with 7 nucleotides matching TRBD1. Germline V lookup: CDR1 MNHEY, CDR2 SMNVEV (reference sequence). This CDR3 is 14 amino acids long. The junction had 9 bases not matched to a gene; V was cut back by 5 bases and J by 6 bases. The CDR3 nucleotides are TGTGCCAGCAGTCCTGGGACAGATAAATCTGAAGCTTTCTTT. Translation: CASSPGTDKSEAFF.

The rearrangement joins TRBV28 to TRBJ2-5; D is undetermined. Per the germline V gene, CDR1 is MDHEN and CDR2 is SYDVKM. CDR3 size: 12 residues. V dropped 9 bases and J dropped 2 bases, with 10 bases sitting between them. The chain's CDR3 is CARAHRQETQYF. In nucleotides, the CDR3 is TGTGCCAGGGCACACCGTCAAGAGACCCAGTACTTC.